The 22 T cell receptor beta chains given below trace back to one sample, sequenced in a study of blood T cell repertoires in COVID-19. The method was immunoSEQ multiplex PCR; TCRdb's version includes in-frame clones alone and lacks a portion of them. Here the sample spans over 150,000 clones, about 90% being singletons. Sequencing was performed on PBMCs or T cells enriched from blood (not recorded which). These receptors were collected from a woman between 45 and 65 years old who had recovered from COVID-19.

This chain links TRBV5-1 with TRBJ2-7, with 13 bases fitting TRBD2. CDR3 length: 18 amino acids. CDR1 and CDR2 (germline): SGHRS, YFSETQ. J lost 1 base, V lost 1 base, and 8 bases had no gene match. The CDR3, as DNA: TGCGCCAGCAGCTTGTACGGACTAGCGGGAGTGGGATCCTACGAGCAGTACTTC. Translated, it gives CASSLYGLAGVGSYEQYF.

Only a few counts were recorded for this clone. The rearrangement links TRBV15 to TRBJ1-3, with D perhaps matching TRBD1 (6 bases). V was cut by 0 bases and J by 6 bases, with 21 bases left in between. The length of the CDR3 is 18 residues. The germline V gene has CDR1 LNHNV and CDR2 YYDKDF (reference sequence). The CDR3, as DNA: TGTGCCACCAGCAGAGATCGCGGCGGCCAGGGGAGTAAAAACACCATATATTTT. Protein: CATSRDRGGQGSKNTIYF.

V is TRBV11-3 and J is TRBJ2-1; D gene unclear. CDR1 is SGHNT and CDR2 is YENEEA in the germline V gene. The CDR3 is 11 residues long. Trimming left V 2 bases short and J 9 bases short, with 5 bases between. The CDR3 here is CASSLSFEQFF. The CDR3 coding sequence is TGTGCCAGCAGCTTATCTTTTGAGCAGTTCTTC.

The V gene is TRBV11-2, the J gene TRBJ2-4, with TRBD1 as a possible D gene (5 bases). Germline loops: CDR1 SGHAT, CDR2 FQNNGV. The CDR3 is 13 amino acids. With 5 bases removed from V and 9 bases from J, the gap between germline ends came to 14 bases. CDR3 sequence: CASSPDSLSIQYF. The CDR3 nucleotides are TGTGCCAGCAGCCCCGACAGTCTTAGCATTCAGTACTTC.

This chain links TRBV19 with TRBJ1-2; 7 positions agree with TRBD1. The trim removed 10 bases at V and 8 bases at J, leaving 22 bases unmatched. CDR1 and CDR2 (germline): LNHDA, SQIVND (reference sequence). CDR3 length: 16 residues. The DNA of the CDR3 is TGTGCCACCGCCTCACCGGGACAGCCCCGAGGTGGGGGCTACACCTTC. Residues: CATASPGQPRGGGYTF.

The chain links TRBV5-1 to TRBJ2-1, with 7 nucleotides matching TRBD2. Germline V gene sequence: CDR1 SGHRS, CDR2 YFSETQ. CDR3 length: 16 residues. Losses at the gene ends were 4 bases for V and 1 base for J; bases not matched to a gene: 8. The CDR3 DNA is TGCGCCAGCAGCCCGGGGGGATCGGGGTCCTACAATGAGCAGTTCTTC. Encoded protein: CASSPGGSGSYNEQFF.

The CDR3 nucleotides are TGCGCCAGCAGCCATGACACCGCAGCAGGGGGAGTCTCCTACAATGAGCAGTTCTTC. It yields the protein CASSHDTAAGGVSYNEQFF. The rearrangement joins TRBV4-3 to TRBJ2-1; 7 bases align to TRBD1. The CDR3 is made up of 19 amino acids. Germline CDR1 reads LGHNA; CDR2 reads YSLEER. V was pared by 3 bases and J by 0 bases, with 14 bases of the junction left unmatched.

The V call is TRBV27, the J call TRBJ1-6; 9 positions match TRBD1. V shed 2 bases, J shed 9 bases, and the junction held 2 bases outside the gene matches. The CDR3 extends over 14 amino acids. Germline V gene lookup returns CDR1 MNHEY and CDR2 SMNVEV (reference sequence). The CDR3 DNA follows: TGTGCCAGCAGTTTAGGGACAGGGAGTTCACCCCTCCACTTT. Its translation: CASSLGTGSSPLHF.

The chain links TRBV5-5 to TRBJ1-4; a weak D match, TRBD1 (5 bases). This CDR3 spans 20 amino acids. The V end lost 0 bases, the J end lost 0 bases, and 21 bases lay between the germline ends. Germline V lookup: CDR1 SGHKS, CDR2 YYEKEE (reference sequence). This chain's CDR3 is CASSLAWVPRQTSTNEKLFF. The CDR3 DNA follows: TGTGCCAGCAGCTTGGCCTGGGTTCCTCGACAGACCTCAACTAATGAAAAACTGTTTTTT.

V usage is TRBV5-1 and J usage is TRBJ2-1; D may be TRBD2 (6 bases). From germline, CDR1 is SGHRS and CDR2 YFSETQ. V was shortened by 0 bases and J by 6 bases, with 7 bases between the two germline ends. CDR3 size: 13 residues. In DNA form, the CDR3 reads TGCGCCAGCAGCTTGGATAGCGGCAATGAGCAGTTCTTC. This gives the protein CASSLDSGNEQFF. Full variable domain (missing parts from reference TRBV5-1 and TRBJ2-1): KAGVTQTPRYLIKTRGQQVTLSCSPISGHRSVSWYQQTPGQGLQFLFEYFSETQRNKGNFPGRFSGRQFSNSRSEMNVSTLELGDSALYLCASSLDSGNEQFFGPGTRLTVL.

The chain is built from TRBV5-1 and TRBJ1-6; 7 bases are a match to TRBD1. There are 15 residues in the CDR3. Per the germline V gene, CDR1 is SGHRS and CDR2 is YFSETQ. After removal of 6 bases from V and 8 bases from J, the junction contained 11 bases not matched to a gene. This CDR3 is CASTERPGGYSPLHF. The CDR3 nucleotides are TGCGCCAGCACTGAAAGACCAGGGGGGTATTCACCCCTCCACTTT. Full variable domain (outside the CDR3, taken from reference TRBV5-1 and TRBJ1-6): KAGVTQTPRYLIKTRGQQVTLSCSPISGHRSVSWYQQTPGQGLQFLFEYFSETQRNKGNFPGRFSGRQFSNSRSEMNVSTLELGDSALYLCASTERPGGYSPLHFGNGTRLTVT.

The rearrangement links TRBV7-9 to TRBJ1-3, with D possibly matching TRBD1 (5 bases). CDR1 SEHNR and CDR2 FQNEAQ come from the germline V gene (reference sequence). This CDR3 contains 15 residues. V was pared by 8 bases and J by 0 bases, with 14 bases between. CDR3: CASGIGADSGNTIYF. CDR3 DNA sequence: TGTGCCAGCGGGATTGGGGCTGACTCTGGAAACACCATATATTTT.

The count of this clone is one. The rearrangement uses TRBV6-5 and TRBJ1-3; 9 nucleotides match TRBD1. The CDR3 contains 15 residues. Trimming cost V 6 bases and J 4 bases; bases outside gene matches: 7. From germline, CDR1 is MNHEY and CDR2 SVGAGI. The CDR3 region is CASSSGQGLGNTIYF. Here the CDR3 DNA reads TGTGCCAGCAGCTCCGGACAGGGGTTGGGAAACACCATATATTTT.

The sample holds one count of this clone. V is TRBV28 and J is TRBJ1-6, with 10 bases that match TRBD1. In germline, CDR1 is MDHEN, CDR2 SYDVKM. The CDR3 totals 19 residues. Trimming took 3 bases from V and 5 from J; bases not matched to a gene: 13. The chain's CDR3 is CASSFRQGAGGANNSPLHF. The CDR3 nucleotides are TGTGCCAGCAGTTTTCGACAGGGGGCAGGGGGGGCCAATAATTCACCCCTCCACTTT.

J is TRBJ2-7 and V is TRBV5-1; 11 bases line up with TRBD2. Losses at the gene ends were 5 bases for V and 5 bases for J; bases not matched to a gene: 0. The CDR3 loop spans 12 amino acids. Germline V lookup: CDR1 SGHRS, CDR2 YFSETQ. CDR3 loop: CASRTSGNEQYF. In DNA form, the CDR3 reads TGCGCCAGCAGGACTAGCGGGAACGAGCAGTACTTC.

This sequence joins TRBV7-9 and TRBJ1-4; perhaps TRBD1 as D (6 bases). The length of the CDR3 is 13 residues. The V gene lost 6 bases and the J gene lost 8 bases, with 13 bases spanning the gap. Germline values: CDR1 SEHNR, CDR2 FQNEAQ (reference sequence). CDR3 nucleotides: TGTGCCAGCAGTCCGGGGACAAGCGAAAAACTGTTTTTT. Translation: CASSPGTSEKLFF.

The DNA for the CDR3 is TGTGCCAGCACCCCAGGGGTGGCAGGGGTAGGAGATACGCAGTATTTT. Translation: CASTPGVAGVGDTQYF. The gene calls are TRBV28 and TRBJ2-3, with a weak D call TRBD1 (6 bases). This CDR3 is 16 amino acids long. Germline V gives CDR1 MDHEN, CDR2 SYDVKM. The V and J ends lost 7 bases and 5 bases respectively, with 22 bases between them. The entire variable domain, with the rest obtained from reference TRBV28 and TRBJ2-3, is as follows: DVKVTQSSRYLVKRTGEKVFLECVQDMDHENMFWYRQDPGLGLRLIYFSYDVKMKEKGDIPEGYSVSREKKERFSLILESASTNQTSMYLCASTPGVAGVGDTQYFGPGTRLTVL.

The chain has TRBV19 and TRBJ2-1, with 11 bases aligning to TRBD2. V gave up 5 bases and J gave up 8 bases; unmatched junction bases: 11. Germline V CDR1 and CDR2: LNHDA, SQIVND (reference sequence). This CDR3 has 16 residues. The CDR3: CASSPSRLAGKDEQFF. Here the CDR3 DNA reads TGTGCCAGTAGTCCGAGCAGACTAGCGGGAAAAGATGAGCAGTTCTTC.

The chain links TRBV5-6 to TRBJ2-1; TRBD1 or TRBD2 may be the D gene (5 bases each). Germline V lookup: CDR1 SGHDT, CDR2 YYEEEE. The length of the CDR3 is 15 residues. Trimming shortened V by 4 bases and J by 3 bases, and 14 bases separated the two germline ends. DNA for the CDR3: TGTGCCAGCAGCCTGGGGGAGCCAGTCTACAATGAGCAGTTCTTC. It specifies CASSLGEPVYNEQFF.

This clone was seen a few times. The J gene is TRBJ2-3, the V gene TRBV5-1; 7 bases align to TRBD2. V was pared by 4 bases and J by 5 bases, with 7 bases of the junction left unmatched. Germline lookup yields CDR1 SGHRS and CDR2 YFSETQ. The CDR3 spans 14 residues. For the CDR3, the DNA is TGCGCCAGCAGCCCCGGGACTAACCTAGATACGCAGTATTTT. Amino acids: CASSPGTNLDTQYF.

The chain couples TRBV11-2 to TRBJ1-6; a weak D match, TRBD1 (6 bases). V was trimmed by 1 base and J by 7 bases, leaving 8 bases between them. Germline V gives CDR1 SGHAT, CDR2 FQNNGV. The CDR3 is 14 residues long. CDR3 sequence reads: CASSLGQGNSPLHF. The CDR3 DNA follows: TGTGCCAGCAGCTTAGGGCAGGGGAATTCACCCCTCCACTTT.

CDR3 nucleotide sequence: TGTGCCAGCAGCCCTTCCCTGAGCATCTACGAGCAGTACTTC. Translation: CASSPSLSIYEQYF. This chain uses TRBV2 with TRBJ2-7; D uncertain. V lost 6 bases to trimming and J lost 3 bases, with 15 bases between them. The CDR3 contains 14 residues. Germline CDR1 reads SNHLY; CDR2 reads FYNNEI. Full variable domain (missing parts from reference TRBV2 and TRBJ2-7): EPEVTQTPSHQVTQMGQEVILRCVPISNHLYFYWYRQILGQKVEFLVSFYNNEISEKSEIFDDQFSVERPDGSNFTLKIRSTKLEDSAMYFCASSPSLSIYEQYFGPGTRLTVT.